This entry features one T cell receptor beta chain sequence. The sample originates from a study of shared T cell receptors in the human thymus. TCRdb's copy holds only in-frame clones and misses some; the assay was immunoSEQ multiplex PCR. Of about 610,000 clones in the sample, approximately 87% were seen once. The CDR3 runs 19 residues. V lost 1 base, J lost 4 bases, and 24 bases lay in between. CDR1 is SGHTS and CDR2 is YDEGEE in the germline V gene. The data were also submitted as part of a second study, on human thymus T cells. That paper adds: The source of the thymus tissue was resections taken during corrective heart surgery. There were highly overlapping thymic repertoires among unrelated individuals, as related research reported.

The V call is TRBV5-8, the J call TRBJ2-1, with D tentatively TRBD2 (5 bases). This sequence originates from a boy younger than two with a congenital heart defect. Material for sequencing was thymocytes. The CDR3, as DNA: TGTGCCAGCAGCTTGATGTGGGGAATTTCGGAGGTGGGGTACAATGAGCAGTTCTTC. Its protein is CASSLMWGISEVGYNEQFF.